These 29 T cell receptor beta chains came from one sample sequenced in a study of regulatory T cells in long-lasting Graves disease. The time point: persistent/refractory GD, antithyroid drugs over 5 years with positive TRAb. The TCR library was made from RNA extracted from PBMCs. Researchers made TCR beta libraries by using iRepertoire HTBI primers and running Arm-PCR on CDR3 regions. Using its own MiXCR run on the multiplex PCR reads, TCRdb lists one record per CDR3 protein. The sample includes roughly 450,000 distinct CDR3 sequences, less than 25% of them seen just once. The sequencing used peripheral blood mononuclear cells (PBMCs), collected when the disease was refractory, from a patient treated with antithyroid drugs. These receptors came from a female donor with Graves disease.

This clonotype appeared a single time. This chain joins TRBV12-3 or TRBV12-4 and TRBJ2-7; 7 bases fit TRBD1. This CDR3 contains 15 residues. The ends lost 6 bases at V and 3 bases at J; junction bases unmatched: 11. DNA of the CDR3: TGTGCCAGCAGCCCCTCATCCGACAGGGACTACGAGCAGTACTTC. Protein product: CASSPSSDRDYEQYF.

In its sample, this clonotype was seen a few times. This chain joins TRBV12-3 or TRBV12-4 and TRBJ1-5; 11 nucleotides match TRBD1. The CDR3 is made up of 15 amino acids. Germline trimming cut 5 bases from V and 6 bases from J; bases unmatched to any gene: 6. The CDR3 nucleotides are TGTGCCAGCAGTACCGGGACAGGGGGAGGTCAGCCCCAGCATTTT. It encodes CASSTGTGGGQPQHF.

The genes are TRBV6-1 and TRBJ2-3; 10 bases fit TRBD2. The CDR3 consists of 15 residues. V lost 6 bases and J lost 3; bases outside the gene matches: 6. The germline CDR1 and CDR2 sequences are MNHNS and SASEGT. The CDR3 DNA is TGTGCCAGCAGGTTAACTAGCGGGGTGACAGATACGCAGTATTTT. Amino acids: CASRLTSGVTDTQYF.

The chain carries TRBV6-1 and TRBJ1-2; D ambiguous. Germline V CDR1 and CDR2: MNHNS, SASEGT. The V end lost 8 bases, the J end lost 8 bases, and 15 bases lay between the germline ends. The CDR3 loop spans 12 amino acids. The CDR3 is CASRRLLGGYTF. The CDR3 coding sequence is TGTGCCAGCCGGCGGCTCCTCGGGGGCTACACCTTC.

This clonotype was recorded at least ten times. This sequence joins TRBV20-1 and TRBJ1-2, with 9 bases identical to TRBD1. The germline V gene encodes CDR1 DFQATT and CDR2 SNEGSKA (reference sequence). Trimming at V came to 2 bases and at J to 7 bases, leaving 5 bases not matched to a gene. The CDR3 covers 13 residues. The CDR3 loop is CSARSTGGFGYTF. As DNA, the CDR3 is TGCAGTGCTAGATCCACAGGGGGCTTTGGCTACACCTTC.

V and J are TRBV19 and TRBJ2-2; 9 nucleotides line up with TRBD1. The germline V gene has CDR1 LNHDA and CDR2 SQIVND (reference sequence). The CDR3 is 14 residues long. J lost 7 bases, V lost 4 bases, and 4 bases had no gene match. CDR3 sequence reads: CASSRGQGVGELFF. The CDR3 DNA sequence: TGTGCCAGTAGTAGGGGACAGGGAGTCGGGGAGCTGTTTTTT.

This clonotype has a handful of counts. The chain couples TRBV18 to TRBJ2-2; tentatively, D is TRBD1 or TRBD2 (6 bases each). This CDR3 has 15 amino acids. Per germline, CDR1 KGHSH and CDR2 LQKENI. With 2 bases removed from V and 3 bases from J, the gap between germline ends came to 10 bases. The CDR3 sequence is CASSPTGADTGELFF. CDR3 nucleotides: TGTGCCAGCTCACCAACGGGGGCGGACACCGGGGAGCTGTTTTTT. Looking up the rest from reference TRBV18 and TRBJ2-2 gives the full variable domain: NAGVMQNPRHLVRRRGQEARLRCSPMKGHSHVYWYRQLPEEGLKFMVYLQKENIIDESGMPKERFSAEFPKEGPSILRIQQVVRGDSAAYFCASSPTGADTGELFFGEGSRLTVL.

This clonotype occurred many times. The gene calls are TRBV6-2 or TRBV6-3 and TRBJ2-5; possibly TRBD1 for D (5 bases). The ends were cut back, 3 bases at V and 0 bases at J, with 8 bases in the middle. The CDR3 is 14 amino acids. Per germline, CDR1 MNHEY and CDR2 SVGEGT. The CDR3: CASSYGRDQETQYF. The CDR3 DNA sequence: TGTGCCAGCAGTTATGGCAGGGACCAAGAGACCCAGTACTTC.

V and J are TRBV6-2 or TRBV6-3 and TRBJ1-4; TRBD1 aligns across 9 bases. The J segment lost 2 bases and the V segment lost 5 bases, leaving 6 bases of the junction unmatched. The germline CDR1 and CDR2 sequences are MNHEY and SVGEGT. The CDR3 is 16 amino acids. The CDR3: CASSRDTGGTNEKLFF. The CDR3 nucleotides read TGTGCCAGCAGTCGCGACACAGGGGGCACTAATGAAAAACTGTTTTTT.

This clonotype has a handful of counts. The chain links TRBV6-1 to TRBJ1-1; no clear D gene. Germline V lookup: CDR1 MNHNS, CDR2 SASEGT. The CDR3 length is 12 residues. Trimming left V 8 bases short and J 1 base short, with 8 bases between. The DNA of the CDR3 is TGTGCCAGCGGATACAGGAACACTGAAGCTTTCTTT. Its protein product is CASGYRNTEAFF.

This clonotype was picked up many times. The rearrangement uses TRBV12-3 or TRBV12-4 and TRBJ1-2; 7 bases are shared with TRBD1. V shed 5 bases, J shed 8 bases, and the junction held 8 bases outside the gene matches. The CDR3 has 13 amino acids. The CDR3 DNA follows: TGTGCCAGCAGTCAACAAACAGGGGCGGGCTACACCTTC. Its translation: CASSQQTGAGYTF.

This clonotype turned up a few times. CDR3: CASSPGGVFGTQYF. The DNA of the CDR3 is TGCGCCAGCAGCCCAGGCGGAGTCTTCGGGACCCAGTACTTC. This rearrangement joins TRBV4-3 to TRBJ2-5; D is uncertain. V shed 4 bases and J shed 7 bases, with 16 bases lying between them. The germline V gene encodes CDR1 LGHNA and CDR2 YSLEER. The CDR3 contains 14 residues.

This clonotype was seen ten or more times. The chain combines TRBV15 with TRBJ1-4; D might be TRBD1 (6 bases). V lost 1 base and J lost 0, with 9 bases in between. This CDR3 comprises 16 residues. In germline, CDR1 is LNHNV, CDR2 YYDKDF (reference sequence). The DNA for the CDR3 is TGTGCCACCAGCAGAGCTCACAGGGCAACTAATGAAAAACTGTTTTTT. It is translated as CATSRAHRATNEKLFF.

This clonotype was recorded many times. The chain is built from TRBV11-2 and TRBJ1-1, with 7 bases lining up with TRBD1. The CDR3 spans 12 residues. The germline gives CDR1 SGHAT, CDR2 FQNNGV. Germline trimming cut 2 bases from V and 12 bases from J; bases unmatched to any gene: 6. The CDR3 DNA is TGTGCCAGCAGCTTACAACAGGGGAAGACTTTCTTT. Its translation is CASSLQQGKTFF.

The chain couples TRBV6-2 or TRBV6-3 to TRBJ2-1; D perhaps matches TRBD2 (7 bases). CDR1 is MNHEY and CDR2 is SVGEGT in the germline V gene. This CDR3 has 16 amino acids. V was cut by 2 bases and J by 7 bases, with 18 bases left in between. The CDR3 spells CASSYAAGQRRNEQFF. CDR3 bases: TGTGCCAGCAGTTACGCAGCGGGACAAAGGAGAAATGAGCAGTTCTTC.

This clonotype appeared a single time. A read error is possible here, since a much larger clone lies one base away. CDR3 in DNA: TGTGCCAGCAGCCCCGGGACTCGGAACTATGGCTACACCTTC. It encodes CASSPGTRNYGYTF. The chain combines TRBV3-1 with TRBJ1-2; maybe TRBD1 (5 bases). CDR1 and CDR2 from the germline V gene are LGHDT and YNNKEL (reference sequence). This CDR3 has 14 amino acids. Trimming left V 4 bases short and J 2 bases short, with 11 bases between. Together with reference TRBV3-1 and TRBJ1-2, the CDR3 gives the full variable domain: DTAVSQTPKYLVTQMGNDKSIKCEQNLGHDTMYWYKQDSKKFLKIMFSYNNKELIINETVPNRFSPKSPDKAHLNLHINSLELGDSAVYFCASSPGTRNYGYTFGSGTRLTVV.

Ten or more counts support this clonotype. This chain uses TRBV7-2 with TRBJ2-7, with TRBD1 matching over 10 bases. The CDR3 totals 15 residues. Per the germline V gene, CDR1 is SGHTA and CDR2 is FQGNSA. Unmatched junction bases numbered 7, after V lost 4 bases and J lost 4 bases. The CDR3 sequence: CASSSPGQGSYEQYF. In DNA form, the CDR3 reads TGTGCCAGCAGCTCGCCGGGACAGGGGAGTTACGAGCAGTACTTC.

This clonotype was detected many times. V is TRBV28 and J is TRBJ1-2; a weak D match, TRBD1 (6 bases). Trimming removed 8 bases from V and 7 bases from J, with 17 bases in between. The length of the CDR3 is 13 residues. In germline, CDR1 is MDHEN, CDR2 SYDVKM. DNA for the CDR3: TGTGCCAGCGGTTGGGACACTTTGGGTGGCTACACCTTC. Residues: CASGWDTLGGYTF.

This clonotype was counted ten times or more. V usage is TRBV6-1 and J usage is TRBJ1-3; TRBD1 matches at 8 bases. The CDR3 runs 15 residues. J gave up 3 bases and V 6 bases, and 7 bases lay outside the gene matches. Germline values: CDR1 MNHNS, CDR2 SASEGT. Here the CDR3 reads CASSSDRGGGNTIYF. The CDR3 DNA reads as TGTGCCAGCAGCAGCGACAGGGGTGGTGGAAACACCATATATTTT.

This clonotype was recorded a few times. This rearrangement joins TRBV6-1 to TRBJ2-7; 9 nucleotides match TRBD1. Germline values: CDR1 MNHNS, CDR2 SASEGT. V was clipped by 5 bases and J by 2 bases; unmatched bases: 10. The CDR3 length is 16 residues. The CDR3 spells CASSTGQGISAYEQYF. The CDR3 DNA follows: TGTGCCAGCAGTACCGGACAGGGGATATCCGCCTACGAGCAGTACTTC.

The chain combines TRBV7-8 with TRBJ2-1; 8 nucleotides line up with TRBD2. After removal of 5 bases from V and 4 bases from J, the junction contained 13 bases not matched to a gene. Germline values: CDR1 SGHVS, CDR2 FQNEAQ. The CDR3 runs 17 residues. The CDR3 region has the DNA TGTGCCAGCAGCCCCGGGGGGGGCGGTCTGAATTACAATGAGCAGTTCTTC. Protein: CASSPGGGGLNYNEQFF.

This clonotype was detected a few times. V gene TRBV11-2 combines with J gene TRBJ1-1; 8 nucleotides line up with TRBD1. The CDR3 has 16 residues. Germline V gene data show CDR1 as SGHAT and CDR2 as FQNNGV. V dropped 4 bases and J dropped 5; count of bases not matched to a gene: 12. The CDR3 spells CASSSLRGPRTTEAFF. CDR3 coding DNA: TGTGCCAGCAGCTCACTCAGGGGGCCCCGAACAACTGAAGCTTTCTTT.

Notes on this clonotype: Relative to the germline gene, one junction end is altered; a read error may explain this. The chain recombines TRBV16 with TRBJ1-1; D gene uncertain. The CDR3 is 18 residues long. Germline V gene data show CDR1 as KGHSY and CDR2 as FQNENV. Here the CDR3 DNA reads TGTACCAGCAGCCAATATTGGTTTGTTAGGGAGACGAACACTGAAGCTTTCTTT. It translates to CTSSQYWFVRETNTEAFF.

In the case of this clonotype: With a far larger clone one base away, a read error is the likely cause. The genes are TRBV6-2 or TRBV6-3 and TRBJ1-2, with D unresolved. CDR1 and CDR2 (germline): MNHEY, SVGEGT. The CDR3 loop spans 13 amino acids. This CDR3 is CASSYGSYYGCTF. In DNA, the CDR3 is TGTGCCAGCAGTTACGGAAGCTACTATGGCTGCACCTTC.

This clonotype was seen a few times. The chain joins TRBV5-4 to TRBJ1-2; possibly TRBD1 for D (5 bases). CDR1 and CDR2 from the germline V gene are SGHNT and YYREEE (reference sequence). Trimming pared 1 base from V and 8 bases from J, leaving 15 bases between. The CDR3 extends over 14 amino acids. CDR3 sequence: CASSLLEGAGGYTF. The CDR3 DNA is TGTGCCAGCAGCTTGCTTGAAGGGGCGGGCGGCTACACCTTC.

The genes are TRBV19 and TRBJ2-1; possibly TRBD2 for D (5 bases). Germline values: CDR1 LNHDA, CDR2 SQIVND (reference sequence). This CDR3 region has 13 residues. Trimming stripped 6 bases from V and 6 bases from J, with 12 bases between. For the CDR3, the DNA is TGTGCCAGTAGAAGCCGGGATTCCAATGAGCAGTTCTTC. It specifies CASRSRDSNEQFF.

V is TRBV29-1 and J is TRBJ2-6; D call uncertain. The germline V gene encodes CDR1 SQVTM and CDR2 ANQGSEA. The CDR3 spans 13 residues. Trimming pared 7 bases from V and 1 base from J, leaving 8 bases between. CDR3 coding DNA: TGCAGCGCCCACCTTTCTGGGGCCAACGTCCTGACTTTC. Its protein is CSAHLSGANVLTF.

The gene calls are TRBV5-1 and TRBJ1-1, with a possible D match to TRBD1 (6 bases). Germline V gives CDR1 SGHRS, CDR2 YFSETQ. The germline V and J ends were trimmed by 0 bases and 1 base, with 13 bases remaining between them. This CDR3 contains 16 residues. The CDR3 loop is CASSLEGDLSNTEAFF. For the CDR3, the DNA is TGCGCCAGCAGCTTGGAGGGGGACCTTTCGAACACTGAAGCTTTCTTT.

About this clonotype itself: This could be a read error, since a much larger clone is one nucleotide away. The rearrangement uses TRBV13 and TRBJ2-7; 10 bases agree with TRBD1. Germline CDR1 and CDR2: PRHDT and FYEKMQ (reference sequence). The CDR3 runs to 15 residues. J gave up 0 bases and V 5 bases, and 4 bases lay outside the gene matches. The CDR3, as DNA: TGTGCCAGCAGCATGGGACAGGGGACCTCCTACGAGCAGTACTTC. It yields the protein CASSMGQGTSYEQYF.